The 16 T cell receptor beta chains given below trace back to one sample, sequenced in a study of blood T cell repertoires in COVID-19. Only in-frame clones appear in the TCRdb table, and some are missing; sequencing was by immunoSEQ multiplex PCR. This sample yields about 270,000 clones, of which more than 75% are seen a single time; 2% to 2.5% belongs to the top ten. Input material: PBMCs or T cells enriched from blood (not recorded which). Source of these receptors: a woman aged 55 to 70 in a cohort exposed to, infected with or recovered from COVID-19 (not recorded which).

V usage is TRBV2 and J usage is TRBJ2-7; D unclear. The germline V gene encodes CDR1 SNHLY and CDR2 FYNNEI. Trimming took off 6 bases at V and 5 bases at J, with 8 bases between the two ends. The CDR3 has 11 amino acids. The CDR3: CASRKSDEQYF. The DNA of the CDR3 is TGTGCCAGCAGAAAGTCAGACGAGCAGTACTTC.

J is TRBJ1-4 and V is TRBV11-1, with D uncertain. V shed 0 bases and J shed 6 bases, with 8 bases lying between them. The CDR3 has 14 residues. The germline V gene encodes CDR1 SGHAT and CDR2 FQDESV (reference sequence). CDR3 nucleotide sequence: TGTGCCAGCAGCTTAGCGGCGGCAGATGAAAAACTGTTTTTT. The encoded protein is CASSLAAADEKLFF.

The CDR3 reads CASSLRTSGSRNPEQFF. The CDR3 coding sequence is TGTGCCAGCAGTTTACGGACTAGCGGGAGCAGGAATCCTGAGCAGTTCTTC. The chain combines TRBV28 with TRBJ2-1; TRBD2 matches 13 bases. Germline CDR1 is MDHEN and CDR2 is SYDVKM. CDR3 length: 17 residues. V was clipped by 2 bases and J by 9 bases; unmatched bases: 10.

This rearrangement joins TRBV4-1 to TRBJ2-2; 7 nucleotides align to TRBD2. The CDR3 covers 16 residues. Germline CDR1 is MGHRA and CDR2 is YSYEKL. V shed 4 bases, J shed 3 bases, and the junction held 8 bases outside the gene matches. The CDR3 DNA reads as TGCGCCAGCAGCCTATTAGGACTAGGATACACCGGGGAGCTGTTTTTT. This codes for CASSLLGLGYTGELFF.

J is TRBJ2-3 and V is TRBV11-2, with D possibly matching TRBD1 (6 bases). In germline, CDR1 is SGHAT, CDR2 FQNNGV. This CDR3 spans 16 amino acids. The V and J ends lost 1 base and 2 bases respectively, with 13 bases between them. DNA of the CDR3: TGTGCCAGCAGCTTAGGGGGGCCTCTTCCCACAGATACGCAGTATTTT. It translates to CASSLGGPLPTDTQYF.

The chain has TRBV11-2 and TRBJ2-1, with D perhaps matching TRBD2 (6 bases). V lost 0 bases and J lost 7, with 16 bases in between. From germline, CDR1 is SGHAT and CDR2 FQNNGV. CDR3 length: 16 amino acids. The CDR3 DNA reads as TGTGCCAGCAGCTTAGACCCTAGCGTACTAGCTAATGAGCAGTTCTTC. Residues: CASSLDPSVLANEQFF.

The rearrangement uses TRBV7-2 and TRBJ2-3, with 9 bases that match TRBD2. From germline, CDR1 is SGHTA and CDR2 FQGNSA. This CDR3 comprises 14 residues. Unmatched junction bases numbered 4, after V lost 3 bases and J lost 6 bases. CDR3 bases: TGTGCCAGCAGCTTCAACGGACTAGCGGATACGCAGTATTTT. Amino acid sequence: CASSFNGLADTQYF. Full variable domain (outside the CDR3, taken from reference TRBV7-2 and TRBJ2-3): GAGVSQSPSNKVTEKGKDVELRCDPISGHTALYWYRQSLGQGLEFLIYFQGNSAPDKSGLPSDRFSAERTGGSVSTLTIQRTQQEDSAVYLCASSFNGLADTQYFGPGTRLTVL.

The V gene is TRBV6-2 or TRBV6-3, the J gene TRBJ2-7; D call uncertain. The CDR3 length is 16 residues. Germline values: CDR1 MNHEY, CDR2 SVGEGT. Trimming took 0 bases from V and 0 from J, leaving 12 bases between them. The CDR3 coding sequence is TGTGCCAGCAGTTACTCGATGCAGGCTCCCTCCTACGAGCAGTACTTC. It encodes CASSYSMQAPSYEQYF.

The chain recombines TRBV28 with TRBJ2-5, with 10 bases lining up with TRBD2. Trimming took 3 bases from V and 1 from J; bases not matched to a gene: 8. Germline V gives CDR1 MDHEN, CDR2 SYDVKM. This CDR3 comprises 17 residues. The DNA of the CDR3 is TGTGCCAGCAGTTTGTGGACTAGCGGAATATCCCAAGAGACCCAGTACTTC. Its translation: CASSLWTSGISQETQYF.

About this clone itself: The germline gene is not matched at one end of the junction; a read error may be the cause. The chain combines TRBV18 with TRBJ2-7; tentatively, D is TRBD2 (7 bases). This CDR3 spans 14 amino acids. CDR1 and CDR2 (germline): KGHSH, LQKENI. CDR3 amino acids: CASSPRTGAGEQNF. The CDR3 DNA follows: TGTGCCAGCTCACCACGGACGGGGGCGGGAGAGCAGAACTTC.

The chain recombines TRBV7-8 with TRBJ1-3, with a weak D call TRBD1 (6 bases). There are 16 residues in the CDR3. V was trimmed by 3 bases and J by 0 bases, leaving 12 bases between them. The germline V gene has CDR1 SGHVS and CDR2 FQNEAQ. CDR3 sequence reads: CASSFGQISSGNTIYF. CDR3 bases: TGTGCCAGCAGCTTCGGACAGATTAGCTCTGGAAACACCATATATTTT.

This chain uses TRBV6-5 with TRBJ2-7; possible D gene TRBD2, 7 bases. There are 13 residues in the CDR3. V lost 6 bases and J 9 bases, leaving 18 bases between the germline ends. Germline V gene data show CDR1 as MNHEY and CDR2 as SVGAGI. CDR3 nucleotides: TGTGCCAGCAGCCAGGGGCTAACGGGGGGGCAGTACTTC. Encoded protein: CASSQGLTGGQYF.

V gene TRBV7-9 combines with J gene TRBJ2-5; 14 bases fit TRBD2. V gave up 1 base and J gave up 1 base; unmatched junction bases: 2. Germline V gives CDR1 SEHNR, CDR2 FQNEAQ (reference sequence). This CDR3 is built from 17 residues. The CDR3 coding sequence is TGTGCCAGCAGCTTAGGGGGACTAGCGGGGGCCCAAGAGACCCAGTACTTC. The encoded protein is CASSLGGLAGAQETQYF.

The chain couples TRBV29-1 to TRBJ2-1; D uncertain. The ends were cut back, 3 bases at V and 6 bases at J, with 15 bases in the middle. Germline assignment: CDR1 SQVTM and CDR2 ANQGSEA. This CDR3 contains 14 residues. CDR3 protein: CSVDVVVESNEQFF. The CDR3 DNA sequence: TGCAGCGTTGATGTGGTAGTAGAAAGCAATGAGCAGTTCTTC.

The chain carries TRBV4-1 and TRBJ2-7; TRBD2 matches 8 bases. The V gene's germline CDR1 is MGHRA and CDR2 YSYEKL. The CDR3 has 20 amino acids. V shed 0 bases, J shed 1 base, and the junction held 17 bases outside the gene matches. The CDR3 loop reads CASSQDGAGELAAISYEQYF. In DNA, the CDR3 is TGCGCCAGCAGCCAAGATGGAGCAGGTGAACTAGCGGCTATTTCCTACGAGCAGTACTTC.

The DNA for the CDR3 is TGTGCCAGCAGGGGCTATGGCACAGATACGCAGTATTTT. Protein product: CASRGYGTDTQYF. This rearrangement joins TRBV6-5 to TRBJ2-3, with no clear D. CDR3 length equals 13 residues. Trimming took 6 bases from V and 1 from J, leaving 8 bases between them. Germline V gene sequence: CDR1 MNHEY, CDR2 SVGAGI.